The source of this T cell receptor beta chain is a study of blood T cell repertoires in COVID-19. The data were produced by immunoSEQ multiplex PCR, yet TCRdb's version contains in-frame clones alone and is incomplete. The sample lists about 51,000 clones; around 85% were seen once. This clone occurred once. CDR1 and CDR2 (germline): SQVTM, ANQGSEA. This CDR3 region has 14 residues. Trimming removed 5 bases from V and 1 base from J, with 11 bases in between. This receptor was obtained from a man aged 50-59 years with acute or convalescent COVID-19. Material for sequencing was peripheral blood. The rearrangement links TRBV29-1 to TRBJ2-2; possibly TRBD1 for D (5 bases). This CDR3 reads CSVKGNWNTGELFF. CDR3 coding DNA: TGCAGCGTTAAGGGGAATTGGAACACCGGGGAGCTGTTTTTT.